These 26 T cell receptor beta chains came from one sample sequenced in a study of shared T cell receptors in the human thymus. TCRdb's table, derived via immunoSEQ multiplex PCR, lists solely in-frame clones and lacks some. Of about 380,000 clones listed, approximately 95% are singletons. Sequenced input: thymocytes. Receptors were obtained from a human donor.

The gene calls are TRBV6-5 and TRBJ2-5, with D possibly being TRBD1 or TRBD2 (6 bases each). This CDR3 has 13 amino acids. From germline, CDR1 is MNHEY and CDR2 SVGAGI. Trimming took off 6 bases at V and 5 bases at J, with 13 bases between the two ends. The CDR3 DNA reads as TGTGCCAGCAGCCCCCGGGGGCGCGAGACCCAGTACTTC. Translation gives CASSPRGRETQYF.

The CDR3 protein is CASSYSFGKDEQFF. CDR3 sequence (DNA): TGTGCCAGCAGTTACTCGTTTGGGAAGGATGAGCAGTTCTTC. The chain combines TRBV6-6 with TRBJ2-1; D gene ambiguous. The CDR3 runs to 14 residues. V was trimmed by 0 bases and J by 8 bases, leaving 11 bases between them. CDR1 is MNHNY and CDR2 is SVGAGI in the germline V gene (reference sequence).

J is TRBJ2-3 and V is TRBV28, with TRBD1 identical over 8 bases. The trim removed 7 bases at V and 3 bases at J, leaving 9 bases unmatched. Germline CDR1 is MDHEN and CDR2 is SYDVKM. This CDR3 has 15 residues. The CDR3, as DNA: TGTGCCAGCATCCCAGGGCAGGGGGCTACAGATACGCAGTATTTT. It yields the protein CASIPGQGATDTQYF.

The chain recombines TRBV7-7 with TRBJ1-1; a possible D gene is TRBD1 (6 bases). V lost 10 bases and J lost 0, with 21 bases in between. There are 16 residues in the CDR3. The germline V gene has CDR1 SSHAT and CDR2 FNYEAQ (reference sequence). DNA for the CDR3: TGTGCCACACATCTCCAGGGGTGGGTCATGAACACTGAAGCTTTCTTT. It encodes CATHLQGWVMNTEAFF.

The chain uses TRBV11-2 and TRBJ1-2; no firm D call. Trimming removed 0 bases from V and 4 bases from J, with 18 bases in between. Germline CDR1 and CDR2: SGHAT and FQNNGV. The CDR3 is 17 amino acids. The CDR3 bases are TGTGCCAGCAGCTTAGATCCGTCAGTTCCATTTCGCTATGGCTACACCTTC. This gives the protein CASSLDPSVPFRYGYTF.

The chain recombines TRBV27 with TRBJ2-3, with 8 nucleotides matching TRBD1. This CDR3 is 15 amino acids long. CDR1 is MNHEY and CDR2 is SMNVEV in the germline V gene (reference sequence). The trim removed 6 bases at V and 4 bases at J, leaving 9 bases unmatched. CDR3 nucleotide sequence: TGTGCCAGCAGACCCGGACAGGGAGGTGCAGATACGCAGTATTTT. Amino acid sequence: CASRPGQGGADTQYF.

The chain combines TRBV9 with TRBJ2-1; 9 bases line up with TRBD2. Germline V gives CDR1 SGDLS, CDR2 YYNGEE. V was pared by 4 bases and J by 4 bases, with 6 bases of the junction left unmatched. There are 15 residues in the CDR3. The CDR3 loop reads CASSPSGANYNEQFF. The CDR3 region has the DNA TGTGCCAGCAGCCCTAGCGGGGCGAATTACAATGAGCAGTTCTTC.

The chain joins TRBV2 to TRBJ1-4; TRBD1 is a possible D gene (5 bases). V lost 6 bases, J lost 1 base, and 15 bases lay in between. The germline gives CDR1 SNHLY, CDR2 FYNNEI. The CDR3 length is 16 residues. This CDR3 is CASSQGPDRTNEKLFF. In DNA form, the CDR3 reads TGTGCCAGCAGCCAGGGCCCCGATCGAACTAATGAAAAACTGTTTTTT. The full variable domain, rest sourced from reference TRBV2 and TRBJ1-4, is EPEVTQTPSHQVTQMGQEVILRCVPISNHLYFYWYRQILGQKVEFLVSFYNNEISEKSEIFDDQFSVERPDGSNFTLKIRSTKLEDSAMYFCASSQGPDRTNEKLFFGSGTQLSVL.

This chain connects TRBV7-9 to TRBJ1-2, with 12 bases fitting TRBD1. Trimming removed 10 bases from V and 4 bases from J; junction bases left unmatched: 16. The CDR3 runs 17 residues. Germline CDR1 and CDR2: SEHNR and FQNEAQ (reference sequence). The CDR3 reads CATNWGQGAREPYGYTF. In DNA, the CDR3 is TGTGCCACCAACTGGGGACAGGGGGCGAGGGAACCCTATGGCTACACCTTC.

The V call is TRBV6-1, the J call TRBJ2-7; TRBD1 might be the D (5 bases). The CDR3 loop spans 13 amino acids. Trimming removed 4 bases at V and 2 bases at J, with 9 bases between. CDR1 is MNHNS and CDR2 is SASEGT in the germline V gene. The CDR3 reads CASSAKGTYEQYF. In DNA form, the CDR3 reads TGTGCCAGCAGTGCTAAGGGGACCTACGAGCAGTACTTC.

The rearrangement links TRBV29-1 to TRBJ2-7, with 10 positions matching TRBD1. The length of the CDR3 is 13 residues. V gave up 7 bases and J gave up 5 bases; unmatched junction bases: 8. Germline assignment: CDR1 SQVTM and CDR2 ANQGSEA. The CDR3 DNA follows: TGCAGCGCCAAGTTGACAGGGGGCGACGAGCAGTACTTC. Its translation is CSAKLTGGDEQYF.

V gene TRBV12-5 combines with J gene TRBJ2-1; 11 nucleotides align to TRBD2. Germline assignment: CDR1 LGHNT and CDR2 FRNRAP. With 0 bases clipped from V and 1 base from J, the junction kept 11 bases outside the gene matches. The CDR3 length is 20 residues. CDR3 sequence reads: CASGLVPGRSSGRSYNEQFF. CDR3 DNA: TGTGCTAGTGGTTTGGTACCCGGGCGATCTAGCGGGAGGTCCTACAATGAGCAGTTCTTC.

The gene calls are TRBV11-2 and TRBJ2-1; D remains ambiguous. Per the germline V gene, CDR1 is SGHAT and CDR2 is FQNNGV. The V end lost 5 bases, the J end lost 1 base, and 15 bases lay between the germline ends. The CDR3 has 16 amino acids. The DNA of the CDR3 is TGTGCCAGCAGCCTAACACACAGACGTTCCTACAATGAGCAGTTCTTC. The encoded protein is CASSLTHRRSYNEQFF.

The rearrangement uses TRBV27 and TRBJ2-1, with 7 bases identical to TRBD2. The CDR3 covers 14 residues. Germline V gene lookup returns CDR1 MNHEY and CDR2 SMNVEV (reference sequence). The trim removed 0 bases at V and 9 bases at J, leaving 5 bases unmatched. The CDR3 DNA is TGTGCCAGCAGTTTATCCCGGCGGGAGAGTGAGCAGTTCTTC. Amino acid sequence: CASSLSRRESEQFF.

The V gene is TRBV29-1, the J gene TRBJ2-7, with 7 bases lining up with TRBD2. The CDR3 runs 15 residues. The germline CDR1 and CDR2 sequences are SQVTM and ANQGSEA. V trimming: 4 bases; J trimming: 7 bases; junction bases outside the gene matches: 16. The CDR3 loop reads CSVVPEGAGFGEQYF. The CDR3 DNA sequence: TGCAGCGTTGTTCCCGAGGGAGCGGGGTTTGGGGAGCAGTACTTC.

This clone occurred once. V usage is TRBV25-1 and J usage is TRBJ2-1; perhaps D is TRBD1 or TRBD2 (7 bases each). CDR3 length: 16 amino acids. Trimming pared 1 base from V and 5 bases from J, leaving 15 bases between. Germline V gene lookup returns CDR1 MGHDK and CDR2 SYGVNS. CDR3 sequence: CASSEWGEGANNEQFF. CDR3 sequence (DNA): TGTGCCAGCAGTGAATGGGGGGAGGGGGCTAACAATGAGCAGTTCTTC. The full variable domain, rest sourced from reference TRBV25-1 and TRBJ2-1, is EADIYQTPRYLVIGTGKKITLECSQTMGHDKMYWYQQDPGMELHLIHYSYGVNSTEKGDLSSESTVSRIRTEHFPLTLESARPSHTSQYLCASSEWGEGANNEQFFGPGTRLTVL.

The chain has TRBV28 and TRBJ1-2; 7 bases are a match to TRBD1. CDR1 MDHEN and CDR2 SYDVKM come from the germline V gene. The CDR3 length is 13 residues. The V gene end was trimmed by 6 bases and the J gene end by 3 bases; junction bases not matched to a gene: 4. This CDR3 is CASRPQGDYGYTF. CDR3 coding DNA: TGTGCCAGCAGGCCCCAGGGGGACTATGGCTACACCTTC.

This clone was recorded once. This chain links TRBV5-5 with TRBJ1-2, with a weak D call TRBD1 (6 bases). The CDR3 length is 15 residues. The germline gives CDR1 SGHKS, CDR2 YYEKEE (reference sequence). Trimming pared 4 bases from V and 3 bases from J, leaving 16 bases between. CDR3 protein: CASSPSPGAYYGYTF. CDR3 coding DNA: TGTGCCAGCAGCCCCTCCCCGGGGGCCTACTATGGCTACACCTTC.

The gene calls are TRBV27 and TRBJ2-5; D unclear. The CDR3 runs 12 residues. The germline V gene encodes CDR1 MNHEY and CDR2 SMNVEV (reference sequence). V was cut by 5 bases and J by 7 bases, with 11 bases left in between. CDR3: CASSPPSGTQYF. In DNA, the CDR3 is TGTGCCAGCAGTCCCCCCTCCGGGACCCAGTACTTC.

The V and J genes are TRBV29-1 and TRBJ1-4; D remains ambiguous. Trimming took 3 bases from V and 8 from J, leaving 13 bases between them. Germline CDR1 is SQVTM and CDR2 is ANQGSEA. The CDR3 extends over 13 amino acids. CDR3 bases: TGCAGCGTTGAGGGCCTGAATGGGGAAAAACTGTTTTTT. Protein product: CSVEGLNGEKLFF.

The chain has TRBV7-9 and TRBJ2-2; D unclear. Trimming shortened V by 5 bases and J by 0 bases, and 16 bases separated the two germline ends. The CDR3 extends over 17 amino acids. Germline CDR1 SEHNR, CDR2 FQNEAQ (reference sequence). The CDR3 DNA sequence: TGTGCCAGCAGCCCCCTTACGGGCGGACCGAACACCGGGGAGCTGTTTTTT. Protein product: CASSPLTGGPNTGELFF.

The chain joins TRBV9 to TRBJ2-3; D is possibly TRBD2 (5 bases). V lost 0 bases to trimming and J lost 3 bases, with 8 bases between them. The germline V gene has CDR1 SGDLS and CDR2 YYNGEE. The CDR3 runs 14 residues. CDR3 region: CASSVDRRTDTQYF. The CDR3 DNA reads TGTGCCAGCAGCGTAGATAGGAGGACAGATACGCAGTATTTT.

This chain joins TRBV7-6 and TRBJ2-1; tentatively, D is TRBD1 or TRBD2 (5 bases each). With 5 bases removed from V and 3 bases from J, the gap between germline ends came to 20 bases. CDR3 length equals 17 residues. From germline, CDR1 is SGHVS and CDR2 FNYEAQ. The CDR3 sequence is CASSPTDGAPNYNEQFF. CDR3 coding DNA: TGTGCCAGCAGCCCAACCGACGGGGCCCCTAACTACAATGAGCAGTTCTTC.

The rearrangement links TRBV7-8 to TRBJ2-3, with 12 bases fitting TRBD2. This CDR3 is 17 amino acids long. CDR1 is SGHVS, CDR2 FQNEAQ, per germline. Trimming cost V 5 bases and J 1 base; bases outside gene matches: 7. This CDR3 is CASSARLAGEGTDTQYF. The DNA for the CDR3 is TGTGCCAGCAGCGCCCGACTAGCGGGAGAAGGCACAGATACGCAGTATTTT.

This rearrangement joins TRBV28 to TRBJ1-5; 7 bases agree with TRBD1. Losses at the gene ends were 4 bases for V and 1 base for J; bases not matched to a gene: 10. Germline CDR1 is MDHEN and CDR2 is SYDVKM. The CDR3 extends over 17 amino acids. Here the CDR3 DNA reads TGTGCCAGCAGTTACACTCCTGGACAGGCAAGCAATCAGCCCCAGCATTTT. Protein product: CASSYTPGQASNQPQHF.

The chain carries TRBV7-9 and TRBJ2-1; 8 bases are a match to TRBD1. The CDR3 loop spans 14 amino acids. The V gene's germline CDR1 is SEHNR and CDR2 FQNEAQ (reference sequence). With V trimmed by 1 base and J by 4 bases, 0 bases remained unmatched. The CDR3 loop is CASSLGTGYNEQFF. The CDR3 DNA reads as TGTGCCAGCAGCTTAGGGACAGGGTACAATGAGCAGTTCTTC.